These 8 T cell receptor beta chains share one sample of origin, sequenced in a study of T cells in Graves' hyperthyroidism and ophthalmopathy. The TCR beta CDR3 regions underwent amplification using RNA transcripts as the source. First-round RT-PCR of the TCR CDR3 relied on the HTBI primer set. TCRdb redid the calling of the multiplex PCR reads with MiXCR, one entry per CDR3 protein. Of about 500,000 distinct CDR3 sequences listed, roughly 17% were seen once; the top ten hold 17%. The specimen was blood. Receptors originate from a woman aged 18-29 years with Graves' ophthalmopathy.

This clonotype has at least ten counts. This chain's CDR3 is CASSADSRSPLHF. CDR3 bases: TGTGCCAGCAGCGCGGACAGCCGGTCACCCCTCCACTTT. The chain recombines TRBV7-8 with TRBJ1-6, with D maybe TRBD1 (6 bases). Germline V gives CDR1 SGHVS, CDR2 FQNEAQ. This CDR3 is built from 13 residues. The ends were cut back, 5 bases at V and 10 bases at J, with 12 bases in the middle.

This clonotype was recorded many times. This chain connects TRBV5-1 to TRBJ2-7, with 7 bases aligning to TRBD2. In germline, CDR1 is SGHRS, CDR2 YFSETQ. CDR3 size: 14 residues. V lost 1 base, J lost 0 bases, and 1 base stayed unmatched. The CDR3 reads CASSLRGDSYEQYF. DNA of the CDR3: TGCGCCAGCAGCTTGCGGGGGGACTCCTACGAGCAGTACTTC. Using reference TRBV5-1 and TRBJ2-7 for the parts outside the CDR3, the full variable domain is KAGVTQTPRYLIKTRGQQVTLSCSPISGHRSVSWYQQTPGQGLQFLFEYFSETQRNKGNFPGRFSGRQFSNSRSEMNVSTLELGDSALYLCASSLRGDSYEQYFGPGTRLTVT.

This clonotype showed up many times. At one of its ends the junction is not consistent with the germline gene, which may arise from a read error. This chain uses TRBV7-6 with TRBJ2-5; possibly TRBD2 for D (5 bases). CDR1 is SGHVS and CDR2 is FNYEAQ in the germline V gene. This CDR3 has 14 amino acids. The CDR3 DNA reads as TGTGCCAGCAGCATAGCGACCAGCACGGAGACCCAGTACTTC. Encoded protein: CASSIATSTETQYF.

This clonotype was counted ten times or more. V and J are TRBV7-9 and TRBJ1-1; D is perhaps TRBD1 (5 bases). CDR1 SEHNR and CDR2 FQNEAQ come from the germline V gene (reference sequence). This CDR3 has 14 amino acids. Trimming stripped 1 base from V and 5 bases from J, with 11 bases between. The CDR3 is CASSLGAGRTEAFF. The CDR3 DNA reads TGTGCCAGCAGCTTAGGGGCGGGACGGACTGAAGCTTTCTTT. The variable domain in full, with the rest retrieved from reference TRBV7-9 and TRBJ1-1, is DTGVSQNPRHKITKRGQNVTFRCDPISEHNRLYWYRQTLGQGPEFLTYFQNEAQLEKSRLLSDRFSAERPKGSFSTLEIQRTEQGDSAMYLCASSLGAGRTEAFFGQGTRLTVV.

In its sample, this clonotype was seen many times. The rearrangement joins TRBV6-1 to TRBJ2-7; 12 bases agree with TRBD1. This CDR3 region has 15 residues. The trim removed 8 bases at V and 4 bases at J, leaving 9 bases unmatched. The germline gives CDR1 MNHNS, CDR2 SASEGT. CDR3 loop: CASALGTGGGYEQYF. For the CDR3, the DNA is TGTGCCAGCGCCCTAGGGACAGGGGGCGGGTACGAGCAGTACTTC.

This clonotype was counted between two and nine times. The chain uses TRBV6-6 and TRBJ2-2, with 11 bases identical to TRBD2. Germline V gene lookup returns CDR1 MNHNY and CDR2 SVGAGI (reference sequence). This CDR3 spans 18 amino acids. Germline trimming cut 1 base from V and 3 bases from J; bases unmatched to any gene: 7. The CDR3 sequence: CASSYFTPSGRHTGELFF. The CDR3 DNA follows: TGTGCCAGCAGTTACTTCACCCCTAGCGGGAGGCACACCGGGGAGCTGTTTTTT.

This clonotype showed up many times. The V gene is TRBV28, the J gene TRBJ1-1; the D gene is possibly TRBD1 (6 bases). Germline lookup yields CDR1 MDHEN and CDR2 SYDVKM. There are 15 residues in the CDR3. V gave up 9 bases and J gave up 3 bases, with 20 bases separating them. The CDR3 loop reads CASKLGGGLDTEAFF. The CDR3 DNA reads TGTGCCAGTAAATTAGGCGGGGGGCTTGACACTGAAGCTTTCTTT.

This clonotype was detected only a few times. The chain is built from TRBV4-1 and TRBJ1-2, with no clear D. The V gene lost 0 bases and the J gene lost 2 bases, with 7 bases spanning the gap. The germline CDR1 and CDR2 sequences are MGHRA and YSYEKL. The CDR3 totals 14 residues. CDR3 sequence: CASSQDSENYGYTF. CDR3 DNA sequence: TGCGCCAGCAGCCAAGATTCAGAAAACTATGGCTACACCTTC.